This entry is about one T cell receptor beta chain. No antigen is known for it. The CDR3 is made up of 13 amino acids. The V end lost 9 bases, the J end lost 5 bases, and 14 bases lay between the germline ends. Germline V lookup: CDR1 MNHEY, CDR2 SVGAGI. These data belong to a study of PD-1 blockade in classical Hodgkin lymphoma. General study results and limits: Some patients started nivolumab under 1 year after ASCT, and they were excluded. Newly diagnosed patients were said to have less baseline TCR diversity than healthy donors did.

Each patient's relapse followed autologous stem cell transplantation, and brentuximab vedotin exposure varied. Produced via immunoSEQ multiplex PCR; TCRdb's table is partial and in-frame only. The table includes some 96,000 clones, around nine tenths detected once. This sequence originates from a human donor with classical Hodgkin lymphoma. This specimen consisted of peripheral blood mononuclear cells (PBMCs), obtained at baseline. The chain links TRBV6-5 to TRBJ2-1; D possibly matches TRBD1 or TRBD2 (5 bases each). The CDR3 DNA reads as TGTGCCAGTAGGACGGGACGCAACAATGAGCAGTTCTTC. Amino acids: CASRTGRNNEQFF.